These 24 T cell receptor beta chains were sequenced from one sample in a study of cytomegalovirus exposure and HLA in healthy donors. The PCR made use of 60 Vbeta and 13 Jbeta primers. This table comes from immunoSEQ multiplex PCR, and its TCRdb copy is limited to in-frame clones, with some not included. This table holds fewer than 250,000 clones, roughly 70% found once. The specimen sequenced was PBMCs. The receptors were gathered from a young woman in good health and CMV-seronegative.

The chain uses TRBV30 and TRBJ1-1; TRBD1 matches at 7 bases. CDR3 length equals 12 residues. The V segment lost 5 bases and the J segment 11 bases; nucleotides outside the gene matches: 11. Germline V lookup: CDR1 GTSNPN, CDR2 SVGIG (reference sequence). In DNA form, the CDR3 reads TGTGCCTGGGCTAAGAGGGGGCCGATGGCTTTCTTT. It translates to CAWAKRGPMAFF.

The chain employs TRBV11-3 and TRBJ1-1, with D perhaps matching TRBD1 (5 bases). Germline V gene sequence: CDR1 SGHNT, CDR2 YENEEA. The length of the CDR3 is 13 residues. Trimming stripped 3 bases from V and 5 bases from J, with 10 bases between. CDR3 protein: CASSFTDITEAFF. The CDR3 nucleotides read TGTGCCAGCAGCTTCACGGACATTACTGAAGCTTTCTTT.

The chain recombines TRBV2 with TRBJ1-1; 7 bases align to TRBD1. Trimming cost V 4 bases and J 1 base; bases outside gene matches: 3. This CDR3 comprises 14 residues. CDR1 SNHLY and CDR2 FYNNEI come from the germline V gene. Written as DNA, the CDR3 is TGTGCCAGCAGTGCCGAGGGGGCGAACACTGAAGCTTTCTTT. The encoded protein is CASSAEGANTEAFF. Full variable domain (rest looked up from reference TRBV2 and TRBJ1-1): EPEVTQTPSHQVTQMGQEVILRCVPISNHLYFYWYRQILGQKVEFLVSFYNNEISEKSEIFDDQFSVERPDGSNFTLKIRSTKLEDSAMYFCASSAEGANTEAFFGQGTRLTVV.

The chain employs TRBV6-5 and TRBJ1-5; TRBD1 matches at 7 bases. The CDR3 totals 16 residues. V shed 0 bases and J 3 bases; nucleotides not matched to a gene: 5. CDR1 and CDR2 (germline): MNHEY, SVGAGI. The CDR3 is CASSYSAGGYNQPQHF. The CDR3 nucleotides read TGTGCCAGCAGTTACTCGGCAGGGGGATACAATCAGCCCCAGCATTTT.

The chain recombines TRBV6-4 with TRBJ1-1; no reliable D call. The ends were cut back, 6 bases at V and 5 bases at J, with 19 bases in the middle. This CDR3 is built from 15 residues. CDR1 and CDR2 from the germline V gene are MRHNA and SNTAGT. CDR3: CASSEKATGWTEAFF. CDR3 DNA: TGTGCCAGCAGCGAGAAGGCGACGGGTTGGACTGAAGCTTTCTTT.

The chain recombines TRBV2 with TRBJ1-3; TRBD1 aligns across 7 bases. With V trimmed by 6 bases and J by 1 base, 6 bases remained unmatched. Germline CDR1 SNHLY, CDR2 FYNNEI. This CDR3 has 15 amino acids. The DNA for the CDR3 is TGTGCCAGCAGCCGGGGCAGGGGGTCTGGAAACACCATATATTTT. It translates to CASSRGRGSGNTIYF.

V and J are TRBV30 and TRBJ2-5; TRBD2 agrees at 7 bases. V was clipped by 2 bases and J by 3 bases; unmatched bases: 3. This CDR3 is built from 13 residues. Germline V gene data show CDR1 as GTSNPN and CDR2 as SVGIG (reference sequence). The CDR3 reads CAWSRGGEETQYF. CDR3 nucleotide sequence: TGTGCCTGGAGTCGGGGAGGGGAAGAGACCCAGTACTTC.

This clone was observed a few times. CDR3 nucleotide sequence: TGTGCCAGCAGTTTGGGCTGGGGGGTCCAAGAGACCCAGTACTTC. Protein: CASSLGWGVQETQYF. The V call is TRBV27, the J call TRBJ2-5; weak D call: TRBD2 (6 bases). Deletions cut 3 bases from V and 1 base from J, with 12 bases between. The CDR3 spans 15 residues. Per germline, CDR1 MNHEY and CDR2 SMNVEV (reference sequence).

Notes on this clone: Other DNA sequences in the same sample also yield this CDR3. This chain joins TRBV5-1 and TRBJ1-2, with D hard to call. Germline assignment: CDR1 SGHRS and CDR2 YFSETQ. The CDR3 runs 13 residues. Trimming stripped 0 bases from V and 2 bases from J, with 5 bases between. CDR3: CASSLDINYGYTF. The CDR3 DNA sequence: TGCGCCAGCAGCTTGGACATCAACTATGGCTACACCTTC. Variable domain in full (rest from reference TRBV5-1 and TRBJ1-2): KAGVTQTPRYLIKTRGQQVTLSCSPISGHRSVSWYQQTPGQGLQFLFEYFSETQRNKGNFPGRFSGRQFSNSRSEMNVSTLELGDSALYLCASSLDINYGYTFGSGTRLTVV.

The CDR3 DNA follows: TGTGCCAGCAGCGTAGGACAGAAATTGAACACTGAAGCTTTCTTT. This gives the protein CASSVGQKLNTEAFF. The chain links TRBV9 to TRBJ1-1; possible D gene TRBD1, 5 bases. The CDR3 totals 15 residues. V lost 0 bases and J 0 bases, leaving 9 bases between the germline ends. Germline V gene lookup returns CDR1 SGDLS and CDR2 YYNGEE.

In nucleotides, the CDR3 is TGTGCTAGTGGTTTGGAAACCGGGAGGGTAAACTCCTACGAGCAGTACTTC. Encoded protein: CASGLETGRVNSYEQYF. The V gene is TRBV12-5, the J gene TRBJ2-7; 8 bases line up with TRBD2. Germline V lookup: CDR1 LGHNT, CDR2 FRNRAP. The ends lost 1 base at V and 0 bases at J; junction bases unmatched: 8. This CDR3 region has 17 residues. The full variable domain, rest sourced from reference TRBV12-5 and TRBJ2-7, is DARVTQTPRHKVTEMGQEVTMRCQPILGHNTVFWYRQTMMQGLELLAYFRNRAPLDDSGMPKDRFSAEMPDATLATLKIQPSEPRDSAVYFCASGLETGRVNSYEQYFGPGTRLTVT.

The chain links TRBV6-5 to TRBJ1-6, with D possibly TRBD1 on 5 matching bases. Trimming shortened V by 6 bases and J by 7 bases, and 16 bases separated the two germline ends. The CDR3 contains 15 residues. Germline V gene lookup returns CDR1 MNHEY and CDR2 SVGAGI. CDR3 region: CASSDPREGNSPLHF. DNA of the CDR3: TGTGCCAGCAGCGATCCTCGGGAGGGGAATTCACCCCTCCACTTT.

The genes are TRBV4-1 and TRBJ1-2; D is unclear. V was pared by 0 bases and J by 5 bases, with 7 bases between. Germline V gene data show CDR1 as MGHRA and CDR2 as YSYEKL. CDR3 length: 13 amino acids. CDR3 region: CASSQEQRYGYTF. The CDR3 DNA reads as TGCGCCAGCAGCCAAGAGCAGCGATATGGCTACACCTTC.

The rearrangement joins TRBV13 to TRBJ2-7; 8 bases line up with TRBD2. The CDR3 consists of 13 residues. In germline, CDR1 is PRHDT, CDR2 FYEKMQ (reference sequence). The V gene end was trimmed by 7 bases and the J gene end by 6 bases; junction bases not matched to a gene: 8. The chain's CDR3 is CASKVLAGTEQYF. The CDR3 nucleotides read TGTGCCAGCAAAGTATTAGCGGGAACCGAGCAGTACTTC.

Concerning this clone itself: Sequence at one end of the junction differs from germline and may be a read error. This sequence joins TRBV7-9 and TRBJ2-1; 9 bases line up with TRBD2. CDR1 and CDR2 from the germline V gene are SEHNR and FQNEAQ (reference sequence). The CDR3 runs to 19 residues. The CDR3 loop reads CSSSMTASGGPHSYNEQFF. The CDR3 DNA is TGTTCCAGCAGCATGACGGCCAGCGGGGGGCCCCACTCCTACAATGAGCAGTTCTTC.

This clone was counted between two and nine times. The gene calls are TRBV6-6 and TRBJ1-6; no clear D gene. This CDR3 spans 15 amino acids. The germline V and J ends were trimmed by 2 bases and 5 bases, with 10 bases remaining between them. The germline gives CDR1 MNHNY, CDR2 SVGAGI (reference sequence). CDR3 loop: CASSYSGQDNSPLHF. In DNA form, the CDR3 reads TGTGCCAGCAGTTACAGCGGGCAAGATAATTCACCCCTCCACTTT.

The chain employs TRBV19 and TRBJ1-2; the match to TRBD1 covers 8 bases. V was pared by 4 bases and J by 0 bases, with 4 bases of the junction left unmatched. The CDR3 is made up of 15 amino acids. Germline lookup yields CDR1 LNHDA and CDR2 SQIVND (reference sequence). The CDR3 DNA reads TGTGCCAGTAGTAACCCGGGACAGGCTAACTATGGCTACACCTTC. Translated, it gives CASSNPGQANYGYTF.

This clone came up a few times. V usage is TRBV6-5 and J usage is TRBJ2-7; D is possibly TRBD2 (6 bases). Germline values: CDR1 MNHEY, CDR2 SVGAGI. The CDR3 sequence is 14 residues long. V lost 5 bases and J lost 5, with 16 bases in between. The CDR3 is CASSVRGLRDEQYF. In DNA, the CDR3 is TGTGCCAGCAGTGTGCGGGGCCTGCGCGACGAGCAGTACTTC.

DNA of the CDR3: TGCAGTGCTAACCTAAACTATGGCTACACCTTC. Protein: CSANLNYGYTF. The genes are TRBV20-1 and TRBJ1-2; no reliable D call. Trimming pared 4 bases from V and 2 bases from J, leaving 5 bases between. The CDR3 loop spans 11 amino acids. Germline V CDR1 and CDR2: DFQATT, SNEGSKA (reference sequence).

CDR3 sequence (DNA): TGTGCCAGCAGCTTAGGGACAGGGGGCGACACCGGGGAGCTGTTTTTT. It encodes CASSLGTGGDTGELFF. The chain uses TRBV7-9 and TRBJ2-2; 11 bases map to TRBD1. Trimming removed 1 base from V and 3 bases from J; junction bases left unmatched: 1. The CDR3 runs to 16 residues. Per germline, CDR1 SEHNR and CDR2 FQNEAQ (reference sequence).

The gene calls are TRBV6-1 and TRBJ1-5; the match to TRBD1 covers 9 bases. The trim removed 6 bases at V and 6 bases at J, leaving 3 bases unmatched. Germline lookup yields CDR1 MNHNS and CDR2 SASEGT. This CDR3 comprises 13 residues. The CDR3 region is CASRGDRVQPQHF. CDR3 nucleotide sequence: TGTGCCAGCAGGGGGGACAGGGTTCAGCCCCAGCATTTT.

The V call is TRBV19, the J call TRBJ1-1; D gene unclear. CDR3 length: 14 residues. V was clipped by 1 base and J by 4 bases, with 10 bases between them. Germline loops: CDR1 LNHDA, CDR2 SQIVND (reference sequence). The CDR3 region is CASSIGARVTEAFF. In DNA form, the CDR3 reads TGTGCCAGTAGTATAGGAGCGAGAGTCACTGAAGCTTTCTTT.

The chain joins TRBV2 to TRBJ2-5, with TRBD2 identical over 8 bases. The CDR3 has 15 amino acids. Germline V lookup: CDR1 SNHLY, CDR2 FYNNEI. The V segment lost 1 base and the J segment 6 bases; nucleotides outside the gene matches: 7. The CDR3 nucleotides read TGTGCCAGCAGTGAAGGAGCGGGGGCCCCCAAGACCCAGTACTTC. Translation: CASSEGAGAPKTQYF.

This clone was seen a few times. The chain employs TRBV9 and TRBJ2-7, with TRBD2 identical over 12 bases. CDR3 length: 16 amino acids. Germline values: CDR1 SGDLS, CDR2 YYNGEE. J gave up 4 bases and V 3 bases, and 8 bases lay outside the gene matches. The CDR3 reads CASSADGLAGSYEQYF. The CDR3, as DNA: TGTGCCAGCAGCGCCGACGGACTAGCGGGATCATACGAGCAGTACTTC.